This entry is about one TCR beta chain. Its cognate antigen is unknown. The data originate from a study of response to subunit inactivated influenza vaccine. Findings and caveats of the study: The authors suggested that every seasonal influenza vaccination recruits few new T cells.

TCRdb passed the RT-PCR reads through MiXCR, listing each CDR3 protein once. This sample carries hundreds of thousands of distinct CDR3 sequences, approximately 17% of them seen once, and the ten largest clones take approximately 10%. V shed 3 bases and J 11 bases; nucleotides not matched to a gene: 2. Germline CDR1 and CDR2: SGHRS and YFSETQ. This CDR3 region has 13 residues. The chain uses TRBV5-1 and TRBJ1-6, with 10 positions matching TRBD1. Sequenced material: PBMCs from blood, taken 5 days after vaccination. This receptor was taken from a man aged 50 or older who received an inactivated influenza vaccine. The CDR3 region has the DNA TGCGCCAGCAGCTGGGGACAGGGGACACCCCTCCACTTT. Translating it yields CASSWGQGTPLHF.